The 26 T cell receptor beta chains given below trace back to one sample, sequenced in a study of STAT5B mutations in CD4+ large granular lymphocyte leukemia. Only in-frame clones appear in the TCRdb table, and some are missing; sequencing was by immunoSEQ multiplex PCR. The data hold about 31,000 clones, with 85% to 90% observed a single time. The sample comprised CD4+ T cells from blood buffy coats. The receptors shown here come from a human donor in good health.

The CDR3 loop reads CASSFGRTGRETEAFF. The CDR3 DNA reads TGTGCCAGCAGCTTTGGGAGGACAGGGCGGGAAACTGAAGCTTTCTTT. The chain joins TRBV7-9 to TRBJ1-1, with 8 bases identical to TRBD1. With V trimmed by 3 bases and J by 5 bases, 11 bases remained unmatched. Looked up from germline, CDR1 is SEHNR and CDR2 is FQNEAQ (reference sequence). The CDR3 sequence is 16 residues long.

The gene calls are TRBV6-1 and TRBJ2-1; D is uncertain. V was trimmed by 2 bases and J by 1 base, leaving 9 bases between them. This CDR3 is built from 15 residues. Germline-derived CDR1 and CDR2 are MNHNS and SASEGT. The CDR3 coding sequence is TGTGCCAGCAGTGAATACGTCTTATCCTACAATGAGCAGTTCTTC. Protein: CASSEYVLSYNEQFF.

This chain uses TRBV6-1 with TRBJ1-6; 8 bases map to TRBD1. CDR3 size: 14 residues. Germline trimming cut 8 bases from V and 4 bases from J; bases unmatched to any gene: 4. Germline V gene data show CDR1 as MNHNS and CDR2 as SASEGT. The CDR3 sequence: CASSGQGYNSPLHF. Written as DNA, the CDR3 is TGTGCCAGCTCTGGACAGGGTTATAATTCACCCCTCCACTTT.

This clone was found once. One end of the junction is discordant with germline, which a read error may explain. The rearrangement links TRBV7-7 to TRBJ2-2; tentatively, D is TRBD1 (7 bases). The V gene's germline CDR1 is SSHAT and CDR2 FNYEAQ (reference sequence). The CDR3 sequence is 12 residues long. The CDR3 DNA reads TGTGCTAGCACCCAGGGGGGCGGGGAGCTGTTTTTT. Translation gives CASTQGGGELFF.

Only one count was recorded for this clone. The genes are TRBV19 and TRBJ2-7, with TRBD2 matching over 10 bases. Losses at the gene ends were 8 bases for V and 6 bases for J; bases not matched to a gene: 13. This CDR3 region has 15 residues. CDR1 LNHDA and CDR2 SQIVND come from the germline V gene (reference sequence). The CDR3 loop reads CASRTTLAGVSEQYF. CDR3 nucleotide sequence: TGTGCCAGTCGTACCACTCTAGCGGGAGTCTCCGAGCAGTACTTC. The full variable domain, completed using reference TRBV19 and TRBJ2-7, is DGGITQSPKYLFRKEGQNVTLSCEQNLNHDAMYWYRQDPGQGLRLIYYSQIVNDFQKGDIAEGYSVSREKKESFPLTVTSAQKNPTAFYLCASRTTLAGVSEQYFGPGTRLTVT.

The chain joins TRBV14 to TRBJ1-3; 7 nucleotides line up with TRBD1. CDR1 and CDR2 (germline): SGHDN, FVKESK. The CDR3 has 18 amino acids. With 6 bases clipped from V and 0 bases from J, the junction kept 14 bases outside the gene matches. The CDR3 loop reads CASSRTGTVNFSGNTIYF. In nucleotides, the CDR3 is TGTGCCAGCAGTCGGACCGGGACAGTAAACTTCTCTGGAAACACCATATATTTT.

The V gene is TRBV14, the J gene TRBJ2-3; TRBD1 is a possible D gene (5 bases). The V gene lost 2 bases and the J gene lost 0 bases, with 9 bases spanning the gap. Germline V CDR1 and CDR2: SGHDN, FVKESK. This CDR3 region has 15 residues. DNA of the CDR3: TGTGCCAGCAGCCAACAGGGATTTAGCACAGATACGCAGTATTTT. It encodes CASSQQGFSTDTQYF.

V gene TRBV30 combines with J gene TRBJ2-4, with D unresolved. V lost 8 bases and J 3 bases, leaving 11 bases between the germline ends. The germline V gene has CDR1 GTSNPN and CDR2 SVGIG (reference sequence). The CDR3 is 12 amino acids. This CDR3 is CAVGVIKNIQYF. The CDR3 DNA reads as TGTGCCGTAGGAGTTATCAAAAACATTCAGTACTTC.

V and J are TRBV5-1 and TRBJ2-2; no clear D gene. This CDR3 is built from 17 residues. Germline lookup yields CDR1 SGHRS and CDR2 YFSETQ. Trimming removed 2 bases at V and 4 bases at J, with 18 bases between. CDR3 residues: CASSFYYGQVGTGELFF. The CDR3 DNA sequence: TGCGCCAGCAGCTTCTATTATGGGCAGGTGGGCACCGGGGAGCTGTTTTTT.

The chain uses TRBV28 and TRBJ2-4, with TRBD2 matching 10 bases. Trimming at V came to 6 bases and at J to 1 base, leaving 6 bases not matched to a gene. The V gene's germline CDR1 is MDHEN and CDR2 SYDVKM. The CDR3 covers 16 residues. The CDR3 DNA follows: TGTGCCAGCAGCCGTAGCGGGAGGTTCGCCAAAAACATTCAGTACTTC. Protein sequence: CASSRSGRFAKNIQYF.

This chain joins TRBV20-1 and TRBJ1-1, with no clear D. CDR1 and CDR2 (germline): DFQATT, SNEGSKA (reference sequence). This CDR3 is 11 amino acids long. V lost 4 bases and J 2 bases, leaving 5 bases between the germline ends. The CDR3: CSAKGNTEAFF. In nucleotides, the CDR3 is TGCAGTGCTAAGGGAAACACTGAAGCTTTCTTT.

This chain uses TRBV11-3 with TRBJ2-1; possibly TRBD1 for D (5 bases). Looked up from germline, CDR1 is SGHNT and CDR2 is YENEEA. The germline V and J ends were trimmed by 1 base and 9 bases, with 13 bases remaining between them. The CDR3 is 14 amino acids. In nucleotides, the CDR3 is TGTGCCAGCAGCTTAGTAGGGGCCTCCGGTGAGCAGTTCTTC. Translating gives CASSLVGASGEQFF.

This clone was counted a single time. This chain uses TRBV4-1 with TRBJ1-2; D might be TRBD1 (6 bases). Trimming left V 0 bases short and J 4 bases short, with 18 bases between. This CDR3 is 17 amino acids long. Germline CDR1 and CDR2: MGHRA and YSYEKL. CDR3 nucleotides: TGCGCCAGCAGCCAAGATAGGTTCGTCGGGGGCAGCTATGGCTACACCTTC. As protein: CASSQDRFVGGSYGYTF.

This chain links TRBV28 with TRBJ2-2; D is possibly TRBD2 (6 bases). The CDR3 covers 15 residues. Germline V gene lookup returns CDR1 MDHEN and CDR2 SYDVKM. Trimming pared 5 bases from V and 5 bases from J, leaving 15 bases between. CDR3 amino acids: CASSTLAVWTGELFF. Written as DNA, the CDR3 is TGTGCCAGCAGTACACTAGCCGTTTGGACCGGGGAGCTGTTTTTT.

This clone was seen a single time. V and J are TRBV6-5 and TRBJ2-1; the match to TRBD1 covers 9 bases. The ends lost 4 bases at V and 7 bases at J; junction bases unmatched: 5. The CDR3 has 14 amino acids. Germline V gives CDR1 MNHEY, CDR2 SVGAGI. CDR3 region: CASSFGTGRNEQFF. DNA of the CDR3: TGTGCCAGCAGTTTTGGGACAGGGCGAAATGAGCAGTTCTTC.

V gene TRBV7-9 combines with J gene TRBJ2-7, with TRBD2 identical over 10 bases. V trimming: 0 bases; J trimming: 4 bases; junction bases outside the gene matches: 12. The germline V gene encodes CDR1 SEHNR and CDR2 FQNEAQ (reference sequence). The CDR3 is 18 amino acids. DNA of the CDR3: TGTGCCAGCAGCTTAGCGGTGGGGGGCGGGACTAGCGAGTACGAGCAGTACTTC. Protein product: CASSLAVGGGTSEYEQYF.

The rearrangement links TRBV7-3 to TRBJ2-2; D is unresolved. V was trimmed by 5 bases and J by 1 base, leaving 5 bases between them. Germline CDR1 and CDR2: SGHTA and FQGTGA. The CDR3 sequence is 13 residues long. The CDR3 loop reads CASSARNTGELFF. For the CDR3, the DNA is TGTGCCAGCAGCGCCCGGAACACCGGGGAGCTGTTTTTT.

The CDR3 DNA sequence: TGCAGCGGGACAGGGGGCATCAGGTACAATGAGCAGTTCTTC. It translates to CSGTGGIRYNEQFF. J is TRBJ2-1 and V is TRBV29-1; 11 nucleotides match TRBD1. The germline gives CDR1 SQVTM, CDR2 ANQGSEA. This CDR3 is 14 amino acids long. J was trimmed by 4 bases and V by 7 bases; bases with no gene match: 6.

The chain recombines TRBV28 with TRBJ1-5; D unclear. The germline gives CDR1 MDHEN, CDR2 SYDVKM. With 7 bases removed from V and 8 bases from J, the gap between germline ends came to 12 bases. This CDR3 contains 12 residues. The CDR3: CASTLRRKPQHF. The CDR3 DNA is TGTGCCAGCACCCTAAGAAGAAAGCCCCAGCATTTT.

The rearrangement links TRBV10-3 to TRBJ2-2; 7 bases match TRBD2. This CDR3 has 16 amino acids. With 0 bases clipped from V and 5 bases from J, the junction kept 6 bases outside the gene matches. The V gene's germline CDR1 is ENHRY and CDR2 SYGVKD. CDR3 amino acids: CAISESGLTLTGELFF. CDR3 DNA: TGTGCCATCAGTGAGTCGGGACTAACTCTGACCGGGGAGCTGTTTTTT.

The CDR3 protein is CASSIATGGNYGYTF. CDR3 DNA sequence: TGTGCCAGTAGTATAGCGACAGGGGGGAACTATGGCTACACCTTC. This chain uses TRBV19 with TRBJ1-2; TRBD1 agrees at 9 bases. CDR1 and CDR2 from the germline V gene are LNHDA and SQIVND (reference sequence). Trimming at V came to 1 base and at J to 2 bases, leaving 2 bases not matched to a gene. This CDR3 has 15 amino acids.

This clone was detected only once. The CDR3 sequence is CASGLAGRETQYF. The DNA for the CDR3 is TGTGCTAGTGGTTTGGCGGGTCGCGAGACCCAGTACTTC. J is TRBJ2-5 and V is TRBV12-5; D remains unclear. Trimming pared 1 base from V and 5 bases from J, leaving 8 bases between. This CDR3 region has 13 residues. CDR1 and CDR2 from the germline V gene are LGHNT and FRNRAP.

The rearrangement joins TRBV11-3 to TRBJ2-5, with 8 bases lining up with TRBD1. From germline, CDR1 is SGHNT and CDR2 YENEEA. The CDR3 loop spans 12 amino acids. V shed 4 bases, J shed 12 bases, and the junction held 7 bases outside the gene matches. The CDR3 nucleotides are TGTGCCAGCAGCTACGACAGGGGCGGAAAGTACTTC. Protein product: CASSYDRGGKYF.

The J gene is TRBJ1-6, the V gene TRBV29-1; D remains unclear. Trimming pared 6 bases from V and 6 bases from J, leaving 12 bases between. CDR3 size: 13 residues. Germline V CDR1 and CDR2: SQVTM, ANQGSEA. The CDR3 sequence is CSVADASNSPLHF. CDR3 sequence (DNA): TGCAGCGTCGCTGATGCCTCTAATTCACCCCTCCACTTT.

The chain joins TRBV7-6 to TRBJ1-6; 7 bases agree with TRBD1. The trim removed 2 bases at V and 8 bases at J, leaving 6 bases unmatched. The CDR3 is 15 amino acids. Per the germline V gene, CDR1 is SGHVS and CDR2 is FNYEAQ. The chain's CDR3 is CASSLTGVVDSPLHF. For the CDR3, the DNA is TGTGCCAGCAGCTTAACAGGGGTTGTCGATTCACCCCTCCACTTT.

The chain links TRBV5-1 to TRBJ1-3, with D uncertain. V was cut by 2 bases and J by 2 bases, with 8 bases left in between. The CDR3 runs 14 residues. CDR1 SGHRS and CDR2 YFSETQ come from the germline V gene. CDR3 nucleotides: TGCGCCAGCAGCTTATACGGAGCTGGAAACACCATATATTTT. Amino acid sequence: CASSLYGAGNTIYF.